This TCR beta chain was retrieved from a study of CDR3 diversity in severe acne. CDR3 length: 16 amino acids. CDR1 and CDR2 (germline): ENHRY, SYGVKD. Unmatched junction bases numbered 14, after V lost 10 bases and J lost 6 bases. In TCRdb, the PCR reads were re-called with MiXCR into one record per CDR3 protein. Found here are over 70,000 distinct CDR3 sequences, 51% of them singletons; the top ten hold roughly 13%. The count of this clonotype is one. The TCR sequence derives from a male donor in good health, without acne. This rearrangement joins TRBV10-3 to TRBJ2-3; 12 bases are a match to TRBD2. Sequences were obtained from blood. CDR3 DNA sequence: TGTGCCACTGTTGAGAGACTAGCGGGGGCGGGGGATACGCAGTATTTT. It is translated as CATVERLAGAGDTQYF.